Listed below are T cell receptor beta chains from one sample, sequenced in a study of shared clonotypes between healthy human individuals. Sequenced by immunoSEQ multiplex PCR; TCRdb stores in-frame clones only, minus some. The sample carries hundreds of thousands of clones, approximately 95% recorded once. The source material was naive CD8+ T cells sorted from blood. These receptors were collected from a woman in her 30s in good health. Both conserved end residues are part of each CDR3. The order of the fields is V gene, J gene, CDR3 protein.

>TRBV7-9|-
CASSLTGSLGEQYF
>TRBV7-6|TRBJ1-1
CASSLVVNTEAFF
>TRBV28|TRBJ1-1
CASSLEGGQTYTEAFF
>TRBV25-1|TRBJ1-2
CASSESYGYTF
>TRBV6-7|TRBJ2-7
CASRKRVLGGSDYEQYF
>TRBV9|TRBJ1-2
CASSVDRAPYGYTF
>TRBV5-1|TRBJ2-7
CASSPDENRATYEQYF
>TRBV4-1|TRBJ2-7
CASSTRQGLYEQYF
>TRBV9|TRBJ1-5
CASSVSPRHNQPQHF
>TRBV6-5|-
CASSFSPAQSYEQYF
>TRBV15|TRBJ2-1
CATKERTSRNNEQFF
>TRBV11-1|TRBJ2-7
CASSETSGRPYEQYF
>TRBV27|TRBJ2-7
CASRPSGTGFYEQYF
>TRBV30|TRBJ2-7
CAWSAPGEQYF
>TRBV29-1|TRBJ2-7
CSVQGRDEQYF
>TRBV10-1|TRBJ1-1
CASSETEAFF
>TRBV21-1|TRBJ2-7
CASSKKAAGEQYF
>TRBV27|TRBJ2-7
CASKLGTGYEQYF
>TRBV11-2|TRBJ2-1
CASRWRLAGASSYNEQFF
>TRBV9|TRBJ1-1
CASSLGTMSTEAFF
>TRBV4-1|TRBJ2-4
CASSPTSGSPPSKNIQYF
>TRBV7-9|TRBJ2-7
CATSTDGREQYF
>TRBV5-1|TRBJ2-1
CASSLRDVSYNEQFF
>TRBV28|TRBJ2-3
CASSTAIWSSGADTQYF
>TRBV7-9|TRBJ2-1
CASSPGTGEVNEQFF
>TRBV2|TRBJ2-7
CASSEGTGTTYEQYF
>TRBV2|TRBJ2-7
CASKMGLANSYEQYF
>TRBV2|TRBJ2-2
CASSETRETNTGELFF
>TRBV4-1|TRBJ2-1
CASSQDRLAGVQEQFF
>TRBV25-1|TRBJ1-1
CASSEWGSTEAFF
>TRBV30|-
CAWSEGLAELNYEQYF
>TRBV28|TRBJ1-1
CASSLSFTVNTEAFF
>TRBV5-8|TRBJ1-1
CAIQASTEAFF
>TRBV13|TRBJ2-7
CASSLKLQGQVDYEQYF
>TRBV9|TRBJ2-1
CASSVVDGNEQFF
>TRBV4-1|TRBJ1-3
CASSLGTGSGNTIYF
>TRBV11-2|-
CASSLAGTSSYEQYF
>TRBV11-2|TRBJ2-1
CASSLGDLGNEQFF
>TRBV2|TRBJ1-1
CASRGVVNTEAFF
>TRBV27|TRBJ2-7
CASSLGPLVAGSYEQYF
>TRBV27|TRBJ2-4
CASSPLRDENIQYF
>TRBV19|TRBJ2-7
CASSIAQGSYEQYF
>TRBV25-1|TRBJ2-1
CASSAPRVGLAAYNEQFF
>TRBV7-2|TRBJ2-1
CASSFLTSPDNEQFF
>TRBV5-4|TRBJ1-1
CASSNPGRAMNTEAFF
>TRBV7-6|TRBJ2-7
CASSLAGGPGGLSYEQYF
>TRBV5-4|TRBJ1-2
CASNQGDAGTGHGYGYTF
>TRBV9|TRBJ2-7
CASSPGRDRGSYEQYF
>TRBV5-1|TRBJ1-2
CASSLVQAGGVYGYTF
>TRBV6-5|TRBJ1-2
CASSPTNNYGYTF
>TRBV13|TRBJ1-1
CASSFVGIGNTEAFF
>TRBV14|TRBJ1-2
CASVPGQGPYGYTF
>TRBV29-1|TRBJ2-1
CSVLQGIQFF
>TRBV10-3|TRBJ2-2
CAISESGDRINTGELFF
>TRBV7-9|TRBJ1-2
CASSLGGSIGYTF